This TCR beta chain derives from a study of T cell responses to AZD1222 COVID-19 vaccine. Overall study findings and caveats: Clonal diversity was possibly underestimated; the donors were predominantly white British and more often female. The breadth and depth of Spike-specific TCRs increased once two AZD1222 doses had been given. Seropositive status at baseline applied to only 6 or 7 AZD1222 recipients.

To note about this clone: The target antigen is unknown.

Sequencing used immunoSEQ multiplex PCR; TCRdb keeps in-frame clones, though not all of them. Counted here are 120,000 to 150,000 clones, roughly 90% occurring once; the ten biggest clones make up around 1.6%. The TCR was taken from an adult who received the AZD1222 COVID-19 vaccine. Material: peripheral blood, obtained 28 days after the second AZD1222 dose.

Written as DNA, the CDR3 is TGTGCCAGCAGCTGGGCAGTCCCTGGCGGGGCGAACACCGGGGAGCTGTTTTTT. It is translated as CASSWAVPGGANTGELFF. The chain uses TRBV5-6 and TRBJ2-2; weak D call: TRBD2 (6 bases). V shed 3 bases and J shed 0 bases, with 18 bases lying between them. CDR1 and CDR2 (germline): SGHDT, YYEEEE. CDR3 length: 18 residues.